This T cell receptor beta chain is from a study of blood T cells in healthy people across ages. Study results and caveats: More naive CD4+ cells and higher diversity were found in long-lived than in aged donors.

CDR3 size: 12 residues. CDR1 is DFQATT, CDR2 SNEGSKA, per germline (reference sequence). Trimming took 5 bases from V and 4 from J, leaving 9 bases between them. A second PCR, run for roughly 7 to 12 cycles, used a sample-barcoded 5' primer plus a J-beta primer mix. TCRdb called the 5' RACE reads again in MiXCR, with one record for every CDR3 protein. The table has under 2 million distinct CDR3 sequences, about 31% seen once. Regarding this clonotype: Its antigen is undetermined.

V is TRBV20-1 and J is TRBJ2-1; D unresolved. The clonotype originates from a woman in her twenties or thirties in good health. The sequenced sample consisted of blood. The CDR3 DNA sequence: TGCAGTGCTCCCGACCTTTACAATGAGCAGTTCTTC. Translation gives CSAPDLYNEQFF.